The 19 T cell receptor beta chains given below trace back to one sample, sequenced in a study of blood T cell repertoires in COVID-19. Profiled with immunoSEQ multiplex PCR; TCRdb holds only in-frame clones, not every one. This table holds 60,000 to 65,000 clones, roughly 80% found once. The sequenced material came from peripheral blood. The receptors derive from a man aged 50 to 60 with COVID-19, enrolled during active disease.

The J gene is TRBJ2-5, the V gene TRBV28; weak D call: TRBD2 (5 bases). Trimming stripped 5 bases from V and 1 base from J, with 14 bases between. Germline-derived CDR1 and CDR2 are MDHEN and SYDVKM. CDR3 length: 15 amino acids. CDR3 amino acids: CASSIISGGQETQYF. CDR3 nucleotides: TGTGCCAGCAGTATTATAAGCGGAGGCCAAGAGACCCAGTACTTC.

This chain connects TRBV6-5 to TRBJ2-1, with no clear D. Germline V gives CDR1 MNHEY, CDR2 SVGAGI. The CDR3 runs 12 residues. The germline V and J ends were trimmed by 5 bases and 7 bases, with 9 bases remaining between them. CDR3 residues: CASSISWNEQFF. The CDR3 DNA reads TGTGCCAGCAGTATTAGCTGGAATGAGCAGTTCTTC.

Only one count was recorded for this clone. J is TRBJ1-4 and V is TRBV10-3; TRBD1 agrees at 10 bases. The V segment lost 0 bases and the J segment 8 bases; nucleotides outside the gene matches: 9. The germline gives CDR1 ENHRY, CDR2 SYGVKD. CDR3 length: 17 residues. The CDR3 region has the DNA TGTGCCATCAGTGAGTCTTCGGGACAGGGGATTAGAGAAAAACTGTTTTTT. Translated: CAISESSGQGIREKLFF.

J is TRBJ2-2 and V is TRBV12-1; the D call TRBD2 from the table was never checked on the DNA. TRBV12-1 is noted as a pseudogene. The CDR3 length is 16 residues. The CDR3 region is CASSFTSGEGGGELFF. The DNA for the CDR3 is TGTGCCAGCAGCTTTACGTCAGGGGAGGGAGGCGGGGAGCTGTTTTTT.

The chain joins TRBV6-5 to TRBJ1-5; weak D call: TRBD1 (5 bases). The CDR3 length is 16 residues. Germline-derived CDR1 and CDR2 are MNHEY and SVGAGI. V lost 2 bases, J lost 2 bases, and 13 bases lay in between. CDR3 amino acids: CASSYRTPHGNQPQHF. The CDR3, as DNA: TGTGCCAGCAGTTACCGGACACCTCATGGCAATCAGCCCCAGCATTTT.

The J gene is TRBJ1-3, the V gene TRBV7-9; no firm D call. This CDR3 contains 16 residues. Germline V gene sequence: CDR1 SEHNR, CDR2 FQNEAQ (reference sequence). Trimming cost V 2 bases and J 0 bases, with 11 bases left between them. The CDR3: CASSLTGSPSGNTIYF. The CDR3 DNA is TGTGCCAGCAGCTTAACCGGGAGTCCCTCTGGAAACACCATATATTTT.

The chain recombines TRBV19 with TRBJ2-2; TRBD1 matches 9 bases. Per germline, CDR1 LNHDA and CDR2 SQIVND (reference sequence). CDR3 length: 15 amino acids. Trimming removed 5 bases from V and 7 bases from J; junction bases left unmatched: 8. The CDR3 reads CASSPGTGYNGELFF. The CDR3 DNA reads TGTGCCAGTAGTCCTGGGACAGGGTATAACGGGGAGCTGTTTTTT.

The V and J genes are TRBV7-9 and TRBJ2-3; 8 bases map to TRBD2. Germline CDR1 is SEHNR and CDR2 is FQNEAQ (reference sequence). Germline trimming cut 4 bases from V and 4 bases from J; bases unmatched to any gene: 16. CDR3 length: 18 amino acids. The CDR3 DNA reads TGTGCCAGCAGCTCCCTCCCTAGCGCGCGGGGGGAAGCAGATACGCAGTATTTT. Amino acid sequence: CASSSLPSARGEADTQYF. Filled out from reference TRBV7-9 and TRBJ2-3, the complete variable domain reads DTGVSQNPRHKITKRGQNVTFRCDPISEHNRLYWYRQTLGQGPEFLTYFQNEAQLEKSRLLSDRFSAERPKGSFSTLEIQRTEQGDSAMYLCASSSLPSARGEADTQYFGPGTRLTVL.

The chain uses TRBV6-5 and TRBJ2-2; D remains ambiguous. CDR3 length equals 13 residues. From germline, CDR1 is MNHEY and CDR2 SVGAGI. V lost 6 bases to trimming and J lost 5 bases, with 10 bases between them. For the CDR3, the DNA is TGTGCCAGCAGCCCGACACATACCGGGGAGCTGTTTTTT. This sequence encodes CASSPTHTGELFF.

V is TRBV27 and J is TRBJ2-1, with D perhaps TRBD1 (6 bases). Germline values: CDR1 MNHEY, CDR2 SMNVEV (reference sequence). The CDR3 extends over 17 amino acids. Trimming took 6 bases from V and 5 from J, leaving 23 bases between them. The CDR3 bases are TGTGCCAGCAGCAAACCCCAGGGGCTGGGGGTGAACAATGAGCAGTTCTTC. This sequence encodes CASSKPQGLGVNNEQFF.

The chain employs TRBV5-1 and TRBJ1-1, with a tentative D call TRBD1 (6 bases). Trimming took 4 bases from V and 2 from J, leaving 12 bases between them. The CDR3 has 14 amino acids. Germline CDR1 and CDR2: SGHRS and YFSETQ. The CDR3 coding sequence is TGCGCCAGCAGCCACATACAGGGAAACACTGAAGCTTTCTTT. It translates to CASSHIQGNTEAFF.

The chain carries TRBV19 and TRBJ2-3; 10 bases line up with TRBD2. The V segment lost 5 bases and the J segment 2 bases; nucleotides outside the gene matches: 13. CDR1 is LNHDA, CDR2 SQIVND, per germline (reference sequence). The CDR3 extends over 18 amino acids. As DNA, the CDR3 is TGTGCCAGTAGTGTCGAAACTAGCGGGGTTGGTGACACAGATACGCAGTATTTT. Translating gives CASSVETSGVGDTDTQYF. Full variable domain (rest looked up from reference TRBV19 and TRBJ2-3): DGGITQSPKYLFRKEGQNVTLSCEQNLNHDAMYWYRQDPGQGLRLIYYSQIVNDFQKGDIAEGYSVSREKKESFPLTVTSAQKNPTAFYLCASSVETSGVGDTDTQYFGPGTRLTVL.

This chain joins TRBV7-2 and TRBJ1-5; D unresolved. In germline, CDR1 is SGHTA, CDR2 FQGNSA. This CDR3 comprises 13 residues. Trimming stripped 5 bases from V and 6 bases from J, with 11 bases between. The CDR3 nucleotides are TGTGCCAGCAGCCCCATGGAGGGTCAGCCCCAGCATTTT. Translated, it gives CASSPMEGQPQHF.

V gene TRBV29-1 combines with J gene TRBJ1-2, with D maybe TRBD1 (5 bases). The CDR3 has 14 residues. Germline-derived CDR1 and CDR2 are SQVTM and ANQGSEA. Between the trimmed V and J ends, which lost 4 bases and 4 bases, there was a span of 16 bases. CDR3 sequence reads: CSVAPPDSPYGYTF. As DNA, the CDR3 is TGCAGCGTTGCCCCCCCCGACAGCCCCTATGGCTACACCTTC. The entire variable domain, with the rest obtained from reference TRBV29-1 and TRBJ1-2, is as follows: SAVISQKPSRDICQRGTSLTIQCQVDSQVTMMFWYRQQPGQSLTLIATANQGSEATYESGFVIDKFPISRPNLTFSTLTVSNMSPEDSSIYLCSVAPPDSPYGYTFGSGTRLTVV.

This clone was seen a handful of times. The chain combines TRBV6-6 with TRBJ1-4; a weak D match, TRBD1 (6 bases). Germline V lookup: CDR1 MNHNY, CDR2 SVGAGI (reference sequence). The V and J ends lost 6 bases and 3 bases respectively, with 11 bases between them. CDR3 length: 14 amino acids. The CDR3 here is CASRLQGPNEKLFF. The CDR3 region has the DNA TGTGCCAGCAGGCTTCAGGGGCCTAATGAAAAACTGTTTTTT.

The CDR3 nucleotides are TGTGCCAGCAGCTTAGTGGCAGGAGGTAATGAAAAACTGTTTTTT. This gives the protein CASSLVAGGNEKLFF. The V call is TRBV7-8, the J call TRBJ1-4, with D uncertain. Germline assignment: CDR1 SGHVS and CDR2 FQNEAQ. V lost 1 base and J 4 bases, leaving 10 bases between the germline ends. The CDR3 has 15 residues.

This rearrangement joins TRBV21-1 to TRBJ1-6; the table's TRBD1 call for D was not verified on the DNA. TRBV21-1 is a pseudogene locus. The CDR3 has 17 amino acids. CDR3 DNA: TGTGCCAGCAGCAAAGGGGACAGTGCCCTAGGGAATTCACCCCTCCACTTT. Translated: CASSKGDSALGNSPLHF.

The rearrangement uses TRBV6-2 or TRBV6-3 and TRBJ1-1, with 9 bases identical to TRBD1. V shed 6 bases, J shed 7 bases, and the junction held 9 bases outside the gene matches. Germline CDR1 MNHEY, CDR2 SVGEGT. This CDR3 has 14 amino acids. The chain's CDR3 is CASSPTGQGYEAFF. CDR3 nucleotides: TGTGCCAGCAGCCCGACCGGACAGGGGTATGAAGCTTTCTTT.

J is TRBJ2-1 and V is TRBV28; TRBD2 matches at 7 bases. The CDR3 covers 13 residues. The germline V gene has CDR1 MDHEN and CDR2 SYDVKM. V was pared by 6 bases and J by 2 bases, with 1 base of the junction left unmatched. Here the CDR3 reads CASRGRAYNEQFF. CDR3 nucleotide sequence: TGTGCCAGCAGGGGGAGGGCCTACAATGAGCAGTTCTTC.